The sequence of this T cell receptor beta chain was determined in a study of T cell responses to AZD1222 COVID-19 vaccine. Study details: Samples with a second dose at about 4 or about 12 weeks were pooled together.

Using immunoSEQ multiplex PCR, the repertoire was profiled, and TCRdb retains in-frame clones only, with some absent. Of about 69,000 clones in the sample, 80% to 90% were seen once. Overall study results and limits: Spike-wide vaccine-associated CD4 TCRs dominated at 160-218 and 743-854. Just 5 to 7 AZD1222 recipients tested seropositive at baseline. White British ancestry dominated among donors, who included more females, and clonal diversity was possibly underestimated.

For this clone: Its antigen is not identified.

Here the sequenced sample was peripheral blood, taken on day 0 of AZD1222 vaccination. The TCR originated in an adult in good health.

The chain's CDR3 is CASSEAWDKGEQYF. For the CDR3, the DNA is TGTGCCAGCAGTGAAGCTTGGGACAAGGGCGAGCAGTACTTC. J is TRBJ2-7 and V is TRBV6-1; possibly TRBD1 for D (6 bases). The CDR3 extends over 14 amino acids. V dropped 0 bases and J dropped 6 bases, with 12 bases sitting between them. Germline V gene data show CDR1 as MNHNS and CDR2 as SASEGT.